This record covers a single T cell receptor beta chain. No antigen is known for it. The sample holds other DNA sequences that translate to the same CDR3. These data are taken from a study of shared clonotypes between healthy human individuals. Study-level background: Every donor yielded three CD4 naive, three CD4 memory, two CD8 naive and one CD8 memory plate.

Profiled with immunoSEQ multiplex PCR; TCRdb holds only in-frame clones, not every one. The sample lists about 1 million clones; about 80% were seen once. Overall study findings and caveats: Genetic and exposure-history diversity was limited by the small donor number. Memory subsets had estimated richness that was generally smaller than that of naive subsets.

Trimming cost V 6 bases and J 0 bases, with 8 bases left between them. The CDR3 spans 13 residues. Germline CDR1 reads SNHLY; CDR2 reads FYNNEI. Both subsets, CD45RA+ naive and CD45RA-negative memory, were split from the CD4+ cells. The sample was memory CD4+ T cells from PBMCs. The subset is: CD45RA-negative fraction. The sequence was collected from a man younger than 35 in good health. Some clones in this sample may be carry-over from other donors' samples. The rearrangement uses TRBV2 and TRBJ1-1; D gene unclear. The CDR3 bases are TGTGCCAGCAGCGAACAGCTGAACACTGAAGCTTTCTTT. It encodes CASSEQLNTEAFF.